Shown below are 2 T cell receptor beta chains from a single sample sequenced in a study of cytomegalovirus exposure and HLA in healthy donors (dated by TCRdb to between 2016 and 2019). Library prep was done by the immunoSEQ multiplex PCR assay. TCRdb re-hosts the immuneACCESS table, in-frame sequences only. Its copies lack some clones; in the studies checked, an unresolved V gene accounts for under half of them, and the cause for the rest is not known. For this sample the table gives about 110,000 clones, of which about 85% were detected only once. The ten largest clones add up to roughly 3% of the sample. The sequencing input was PBMCs. These receptors were obtained from a woman aged 18-29 years in good health and CMV-seronegative.

V usage is TRBV7-9 and J usage is TRBJ2-3; 14 nucleotides agree with TRBD2. Germline V CDR1 and CDR2: SEHNR, FQNEAQ (reference sequence). The trim removed 5 bases at V and 3 bases at J, leaving 4 bases unmatched. The CDR3 extends over 16 amino acids. The CDR3 protein is CASSLGTSGGTDTQYF. The CDR3 DNA is TGTGCCAGCAGCCTTGGGACTAGCGGGGGAACAGATACGCAGTATTTT.

The chain employs TRBV7-9 and TRBJ1-5; D possibly corresponds to TRBD1 (5 bases). The CDR3 length is 14 residues. Germline CDR1 SEHNR, CDR2 FQNEAQ (reference sequence). Trimming cost V 4 bases and J 6 bases, with 13 bases left between them. CDR3 region: CASSSSTGGQPQHF. The DNA for the CDR3 is TGTGCCAGCAGCTCCTCGACGGGGGGTCAGCCCCAGCATTTT.